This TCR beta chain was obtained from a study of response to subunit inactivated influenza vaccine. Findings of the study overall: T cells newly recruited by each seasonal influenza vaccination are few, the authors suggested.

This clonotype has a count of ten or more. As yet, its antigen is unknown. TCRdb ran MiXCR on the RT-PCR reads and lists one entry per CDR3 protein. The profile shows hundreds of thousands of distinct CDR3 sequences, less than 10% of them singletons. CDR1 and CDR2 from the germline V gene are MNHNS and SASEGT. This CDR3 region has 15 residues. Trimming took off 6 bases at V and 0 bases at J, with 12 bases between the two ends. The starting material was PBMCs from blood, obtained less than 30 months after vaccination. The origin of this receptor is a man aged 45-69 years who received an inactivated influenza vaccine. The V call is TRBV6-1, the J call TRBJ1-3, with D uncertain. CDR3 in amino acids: CASRQHHTSGNTIYF. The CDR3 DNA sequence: TGTGCCAGCAGGCAGCATCACACCTCTGGAAACACCATATATTTT.